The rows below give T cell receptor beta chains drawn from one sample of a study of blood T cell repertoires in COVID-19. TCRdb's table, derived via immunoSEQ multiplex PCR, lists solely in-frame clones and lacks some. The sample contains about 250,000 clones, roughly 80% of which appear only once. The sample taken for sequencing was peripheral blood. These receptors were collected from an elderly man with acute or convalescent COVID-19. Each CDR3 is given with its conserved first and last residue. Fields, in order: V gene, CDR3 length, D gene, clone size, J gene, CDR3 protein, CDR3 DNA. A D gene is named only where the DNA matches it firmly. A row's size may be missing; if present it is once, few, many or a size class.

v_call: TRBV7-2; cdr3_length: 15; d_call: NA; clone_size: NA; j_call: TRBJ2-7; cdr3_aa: CASSLFRRQDYEQYF; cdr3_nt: TGTGCCAGCAGCTTGTTTAGGAGGCAGGACTACGAGCAGTACTTC
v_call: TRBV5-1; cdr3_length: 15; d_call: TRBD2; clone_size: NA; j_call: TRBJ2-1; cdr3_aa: CASSLSGGGRDEQFF; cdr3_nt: TGCGCCAGCAGCTTGAGCGGCGGGGGGCGAGATGAGCAGTTCTTC
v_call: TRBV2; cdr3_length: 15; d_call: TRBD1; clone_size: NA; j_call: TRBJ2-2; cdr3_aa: CASSRDRANTGELFF; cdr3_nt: TGTGCCAGCAGTCGCGACAGGGCGAACACCGGGGAGCTGTTTTTT
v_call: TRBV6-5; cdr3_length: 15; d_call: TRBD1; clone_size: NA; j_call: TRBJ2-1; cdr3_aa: CASSSEGTGGWERIF; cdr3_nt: TGTGCCAGCAGTTCCGAGGGGACAGGGGGCTGGGAGAGGATCTTC
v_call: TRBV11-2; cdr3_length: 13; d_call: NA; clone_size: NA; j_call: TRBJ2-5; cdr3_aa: CASTGGRQETQYF; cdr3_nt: TGTGCCAGCACCGGGGGACGGCAAGAGACCCAGTACTTC
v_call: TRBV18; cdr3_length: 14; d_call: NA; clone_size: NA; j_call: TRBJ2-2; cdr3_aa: CASSRQTNTGELFF; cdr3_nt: TGTGCCAGCTCAAGACAGACGAACACCGGGGAGCTGTTTTTT
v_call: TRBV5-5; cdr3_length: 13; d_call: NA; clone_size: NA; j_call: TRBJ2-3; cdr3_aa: CASSFPGPDTQYF; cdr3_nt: TGTGCCAGCAGCTTTCCAGGGCCAGATACGCAGTATTTT
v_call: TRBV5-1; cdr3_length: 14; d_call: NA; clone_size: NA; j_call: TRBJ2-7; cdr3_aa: CASSLNAGSLEQYF; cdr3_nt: TGCGCCAGCAGCTTGAATGCGGGGAGCCTCGAGCAGTACTTC
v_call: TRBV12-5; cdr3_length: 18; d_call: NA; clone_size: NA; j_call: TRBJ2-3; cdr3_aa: CASGLRLWAGPSTDTQYF; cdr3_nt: TGTGCTAGTGGTTTGAGGTTGTGGGCAGGGCCTAGCACAGATACGCAGTATTTT
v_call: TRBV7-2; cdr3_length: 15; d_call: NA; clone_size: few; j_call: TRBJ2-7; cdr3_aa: CASSLGADSTYEQYF; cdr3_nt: TGTGCCAGCAGCTTAGGGGCGGACAGCACTTACGAGCAGTACTTC
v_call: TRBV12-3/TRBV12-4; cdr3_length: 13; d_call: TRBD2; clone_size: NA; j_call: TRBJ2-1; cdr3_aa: CASSIGRVYEQFF; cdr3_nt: TGTGCCAGCAGCATTGGGAGGGTCTATGAGCAGTTCTTC
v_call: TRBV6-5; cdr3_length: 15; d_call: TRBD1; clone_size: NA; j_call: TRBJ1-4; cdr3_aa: CASRPGTGSVGKLFF; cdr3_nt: TGTGCCAGCAGACCCGGGACAGGGTCTGTCGGAAAACTGTTTTTT
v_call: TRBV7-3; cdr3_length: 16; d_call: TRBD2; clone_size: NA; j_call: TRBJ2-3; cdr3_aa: CASSPLGGSGTDTQYF; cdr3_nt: TGTGCCAGCAGCCCCCTAGGCGGGAGTGGAACAGATACGCAGTATTTT
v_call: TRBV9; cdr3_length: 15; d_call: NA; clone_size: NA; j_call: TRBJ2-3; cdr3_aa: CASSGFRGLTDTQYF; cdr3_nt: TGTGCCAGCAGCGGGTTTCGTGGGCTTACAGATACGCAGTATTTT
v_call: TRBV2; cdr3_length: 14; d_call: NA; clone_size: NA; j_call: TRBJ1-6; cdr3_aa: CASTLGGVNSPLHF; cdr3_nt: TGTGCCAGCACCCTCGGGGGGGTAAATTCACCCCTCCACTTT
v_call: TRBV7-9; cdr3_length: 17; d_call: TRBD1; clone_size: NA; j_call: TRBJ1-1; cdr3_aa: CASSLLGTGVVNTEAFF; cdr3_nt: TGTGCCAGCAGCTTACTGGGGACAGGGGTAGTGAACACTGAAGCTTTCTTT
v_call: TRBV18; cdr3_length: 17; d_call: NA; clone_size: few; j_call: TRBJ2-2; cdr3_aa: CASSPPFGGQNTGELFF; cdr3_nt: TGTGCCAGCTCCCCACCCTTCGGCGGTCAGAACACCGGGGAGCTGTTTTTT
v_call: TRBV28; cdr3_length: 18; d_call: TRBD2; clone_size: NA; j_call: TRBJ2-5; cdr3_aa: CASSLRLAGVIGLETQYF; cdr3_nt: TGTGCCAGCAGTTTGCGACTAGCGGGAGTAATCGGTCTGGAGACCCAGTACTTC
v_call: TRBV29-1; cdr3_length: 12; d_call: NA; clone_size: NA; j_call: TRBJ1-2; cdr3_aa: CSVGGGFYGYTF; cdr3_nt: TGCAGCGTTGGCGGGGGCTTCTATGGCTACACCTTC
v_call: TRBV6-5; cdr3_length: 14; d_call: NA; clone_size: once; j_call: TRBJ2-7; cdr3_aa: CASSYKSGTYEQYF; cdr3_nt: TGTGCCAGCAGTTACAAGAGCGGAACCTACGAGCAGTACTTC
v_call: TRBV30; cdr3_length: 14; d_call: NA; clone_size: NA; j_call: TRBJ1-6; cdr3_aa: CAWGVAGFNSPLHF; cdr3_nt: TGTGCCTGGGGGGTTGCGGGATTTAATTCACCCCTCCACTTT
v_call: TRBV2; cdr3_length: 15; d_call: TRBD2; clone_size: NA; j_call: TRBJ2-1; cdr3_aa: CASSGGLAGVDEQFF; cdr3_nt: TGTGCCAGCAGTGGAGGGCTAGCGGGAGTCGATGAGCAGTTCTTC
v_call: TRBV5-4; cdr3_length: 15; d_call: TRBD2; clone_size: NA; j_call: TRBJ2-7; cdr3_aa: CASSRMGGLSYEQYF; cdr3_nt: TGTGCCAGCAGCCGAATGGGGGGGTTATCCTACGAGCAGTACTTC
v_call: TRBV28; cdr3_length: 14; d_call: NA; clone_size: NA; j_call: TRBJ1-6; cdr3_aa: CASSLRGFGSPLHF; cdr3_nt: TGTGCCAGCAGTTTAAGGGGCTTCGGTTCACCCCTCCACTTT
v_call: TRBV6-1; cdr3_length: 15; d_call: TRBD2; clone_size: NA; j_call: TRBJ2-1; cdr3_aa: CASISGGARNNEQFF; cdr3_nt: TGTGCCAGCATTAGCGGGGGGGCGAGAAACAATGAGCAGTTCTTC
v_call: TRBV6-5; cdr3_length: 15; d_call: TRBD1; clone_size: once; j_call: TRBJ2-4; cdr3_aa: CASRTQGITKNIQYF; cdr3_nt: TGTGCCAGCAGAACACAGGGGATAACCAAAAACATTCAGTACTTC
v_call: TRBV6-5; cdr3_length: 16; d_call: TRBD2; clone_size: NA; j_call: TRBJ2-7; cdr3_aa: CASSYSWLAGAREQYF; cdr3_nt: TGTGCCAGCAGTTACTCGTGGCTAGCGGGAGCACGGGAGCAGTACTTC
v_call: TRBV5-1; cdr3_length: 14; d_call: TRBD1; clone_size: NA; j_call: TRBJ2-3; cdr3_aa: CASGIQGVGDTQYF; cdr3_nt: TGCGCCAGCGGTATACAGGGGGTTGGAGATACGCAGTATTTT
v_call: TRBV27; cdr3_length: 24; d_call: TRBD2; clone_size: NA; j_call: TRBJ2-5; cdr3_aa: CASSLSGSLGLGLKARSDQETQYF; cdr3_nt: TGTGCCAGCAGTTTAAGCGGGAGTCTCGGTCTGGGTCTAAAGGCCCGGTCTGACCAAGAGACCCAGTACTTC
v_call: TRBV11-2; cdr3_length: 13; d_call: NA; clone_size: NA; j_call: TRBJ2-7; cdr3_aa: CASSFLAGGEQYF; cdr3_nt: TGTGCCAGCAGCTTTCTTGCGGGTGGCGAGCAGTACTTC
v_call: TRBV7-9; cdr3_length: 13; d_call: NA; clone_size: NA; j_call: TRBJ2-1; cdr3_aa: CASSPGSYNEQFF; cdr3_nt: TGTGCCAGCAGCCCCGGGTCCTACAATGAGCAGTTCTTC
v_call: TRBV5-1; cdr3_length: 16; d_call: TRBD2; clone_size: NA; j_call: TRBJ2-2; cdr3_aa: CASSLGLAANTGELFF; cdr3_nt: TGCGCCAGCAGCTTGGGACTAGCGGCAAACACCGGGGAGCTGTTTTTT
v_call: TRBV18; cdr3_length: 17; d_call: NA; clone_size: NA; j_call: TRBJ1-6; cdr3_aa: CASSRRTGSSYNSPLHF; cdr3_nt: TGTGCCAGCTCACGTCGAACAGGCAGCTCCTATAATTCACCCCTCCACTTT
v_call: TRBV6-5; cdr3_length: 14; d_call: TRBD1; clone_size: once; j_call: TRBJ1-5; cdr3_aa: CASSTRGSNQPQHF; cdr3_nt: TGTGCCAGCAGTACCAGGGGGAGCAATCAGCCCCAGCATTTT
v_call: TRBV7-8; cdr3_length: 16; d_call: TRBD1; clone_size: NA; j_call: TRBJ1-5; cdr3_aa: CASSPEGAGSRQPQHF; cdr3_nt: TGTGCCAGCAGCCCCGAGGGGGCAGGGTCGAGACAGCCCCAGCATTTT
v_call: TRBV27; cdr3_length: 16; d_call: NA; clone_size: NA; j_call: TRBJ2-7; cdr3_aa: CASSYEGGSSRYEQYF; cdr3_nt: TGTGCCAGCAGTTATGAAGGGGGTAGCTCACGCTACGAGCAGTACTTC
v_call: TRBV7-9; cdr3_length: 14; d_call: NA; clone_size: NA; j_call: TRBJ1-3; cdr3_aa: CATRQGFSGNTIYF; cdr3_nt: TGTGCCACCCGTCAGGGATTCTCTGGAAACACCATATATTTT
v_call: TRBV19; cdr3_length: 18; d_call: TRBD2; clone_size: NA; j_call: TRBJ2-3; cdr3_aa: CASSIAGGTSGFTDTQYF; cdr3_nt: TGTGCCAGTAGTATAGCGGGCGGGACTAGCGGGTTCACAGATACGCAGTATTTT
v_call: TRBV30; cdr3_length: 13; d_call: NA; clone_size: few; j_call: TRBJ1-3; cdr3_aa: CAWKVGGGNTIYF; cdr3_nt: TGTGCCTGGAAAGTCGGCGGTGGAAACACCATATATTTT
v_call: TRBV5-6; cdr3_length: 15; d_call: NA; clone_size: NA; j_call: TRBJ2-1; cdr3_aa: CASSLGRESYNEQFF; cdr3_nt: TGTGCCAGCAGCTTGGGACGGGAGTCCTACAATGAGCAGTTCTTC
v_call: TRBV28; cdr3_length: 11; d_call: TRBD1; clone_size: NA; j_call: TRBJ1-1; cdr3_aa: CASIRGLGAFF; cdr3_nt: TGTGCCAGCATCAGGGGGCTCGGAGCTTTCTTT
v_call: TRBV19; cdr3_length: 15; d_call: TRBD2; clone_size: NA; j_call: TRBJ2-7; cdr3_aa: CASSIGVAGSYEQYF; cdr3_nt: TGTGCCAGTAGTATCGGAGTAGCGGGAAGCTACGAGCAGTACTTC